Below, 8 T cell receptor beta chains from the same sample are listed, as sequenced in a study of blood T cell repertoires in COVID-19. Generated by immunoSEQ multiplex PCR, the TCRdb table keeps only in-frame clones and is missing some. The sample lists 200,000 to 250,000 clones, around 80% seen once, with around 7.7% in the top ten. The sample taken for sequencing was peripheral blood. The receptors originated from a woman between 65 and 79 years old with acute or convalescent COVID-19.

This rearrangement joins TRBV6-1 to TRBJ2-7; maybe TRBD1 (6 bases). V was trimmed by 0 bases and J by 2 bases, leaving 8 bases between them. The CDR3 contains 14 residues. Looked up from germline, CDR1 is MNHNS and CDR2 is SASEGT. Here the CDR3 DNA reads TGTGCCAGCAGTGAAGCCTGGGACACCTACGAGCAGTACTTC. Translating gives CASSEAWDTYEQYF.

Only a few counts were recorded for this clone. DNA of the CDR3: TGTGCCAGCAGCCCATACAGAGACACTGAAGCTTTCTTT. Its protein product is CASSPYRDTEAFF. V usage is TRBV7-8 and J usage is TRBJ1-1; D uncertain. The CDR3 is 13 amino acids. Germline V gene sequence: CDR1 SGHVS, CDR2 FQNEAQ. Deletions cut 5 bases from V and 3 bases from J, with 10 bases between.

The chain carries TRBV5-1 and TRBJ2-1, with a tentative D call TRBD2 (5 bases). CDR3 length equals 12 residues. From germline, CDR1 is SGHRS and CDR2 YFSETQ. The V end lost 2 bases, the J end lost 6 bases, and 6 bases lay between the germline ends. CDR3 loop: CASSFTSNEQFF. DNA for the CDR3: TGCGCCAGCAGCTTTACTAGCAATGAGCAGTTCTTC.

J is TRBJ2-3 and V is TRBV4-1; D is ambiguous. The CDR3 sequence is 17 residues long. Germline assignment: CDR1 MGHRA and CDR2 YSYEKL. The ends were cut back, 1 base at V and 0 bases at J, with 14 bases in the middle. Here the CDR3 reads CASSQVRSQISTDTQYF. The CDR3 bases are TGCGCCAGCAGCCAAGTAAGGTCACAGATTAGCACAGATACGCAGTATTTT.

The J gene is TRBJ1-4, the V gene TRBV18, with D perhaps matching TRBD1 (6 bases). V was shortened by 1 base and J by 8 bases, with 8 bases between the two germline ends. The CDR3 spans 13 residues. CDR1 is KGHSH and CDR2 is LQKENI in the germline V gene. The CDR3 bases are TGTGCCAGCTCACCACGGGGGACAGAAAAACTGTTTTTT. This sequence encodes CASSPRGTEKLFF.

CDR3 sequence (DNA): TGTGCCAGCAGCTTCCCTTTGGGGGGGCGCTCGCAGTATTTT. Its translation is CASSFPLGGRSQYF. This chain connects TRBV7-2 to TRBJ2-3, with D maybe TRBD2 (7 bases). This CDR3 contains 14 residues. The germline V and J ends were trimmed by 3 bases and 10 bases, with 17 bases remaining between them. Germline assignment: CDR1 SGHTA and CDR2 FQGNSA.

The chain recombines TRBV5-1 with TRBJ2-5; D may be TRBD1 (6 bases). This CDR3 region has 14 residues. CDR1 is SGHRS and CDR2 is YFSETQ in the germline V gene. Deletions cut 4 bases from V and 4 bases from J, with 14 bases between. The CDR3: CASSPRTEGETQYF. CDR3 DNA sequence: TGCGCCAGCAGCCCCAGGACAGAGGGAGAGACCCAGTACTTC.

This sequence joins TRBV7-6 and TRBJ2-3; 9 positions agree with TRBD2. CDR1 SGHVS and CDR2 FNYEAQ come from the germline V gene. With V trimmed by 5 bases and J by 4 bases, 19 bases remained unmatched. CDR3 size: 19 residues. CDR3 in amino acids: CASSPLGSAGGPGADTQYF. DNA for the CDR3: TGTGCCAGCAGCCCACTCGGGAGTGCGGGGGGGCCTGGCGCAGATACGCAGTATTTT. The whole variable domain, filled in from reference TRBV7-6 and TRBJ2-3, reads GAGVSQSPRYKVTKRGQDVALRCDPISGHVSLYWYRQALGQGPEFLTYFNYEAQQDKSGLPNDRFSAERPEGSISTLTIQRTEQRDSAMYRCASSPLGSAGGPGADTQYFGPGTRLTVL.